What follows are 32 T cell receptor beta chains derived from one specimen sequenced in a study of blood T cells in healthy people across ages (dated by TCRdb to between 2015 and 2017). Library construction relied on 5' RACE. The instrument given in TCRdb is Illumina HiSeq 2500. A second about 7 to 11 cycle PCR used a sample-barcoded 5' primer and a J-beta primer mix. In TCRdb, the public reads were trimmed at Q25 with fastp and aligned with MiXCR, with productive beta chains retained. When rows share a CDR3 protein, they turn into one entry using the most common DNA and genes. The sample records some 1.5 million distinct CDR3 sequences, 28% of which are singletons. Together, the top ten hold about 7.7% of the sample. Specimen: blood. Source of these receptors: a woman in her 30s in good health.

CDR3 protein: CASSAELAHNEQFF. The DNA for the CDR3 is TGCGCCAGCAGCGCGGAACTAGCCCACAATGAGCAGTTCTTC. This chain joins TRBV5-1 and TRBJ2-1; tentatively, D is TRBD2 (6 bases). CDR3 length: 14 amino acids. The V and J ends lost 4 bases and 5 bases respectively, with 13 bases between them. Germline CDR1 and CDR2: SGHRS and YFSETQ.

This clonotype was seen only a few times. The rearrangement uses TRBV20-1 and TRBJ1-2; no clear D gene. The CDR3 totals 13 residues. The germline V gene has CDR1 DFQATT and CDR2 SNEGSKA (reference sequence). V was trimmed by 5 bases and J by 4 bases, leaving 14 bases between them. CDR3 in DNA: TGCAGTGCTCCCCACGGGCAGAGCTATGGCTACACCTTC. Translating it yields CSAPHGQSYGYTF.

There are a few counts of this clonotype. J is TRBJ1-4 and V is TRBV29-1, with 7 bases lining up with TRBD1. There are 13 residues in the CDR3. Germline V gives CDR1 SQVTM, CDR2 ANQGSEA. The J segment lost 4 bases and the V segment lost 4 bases, leaving 3 bases of the junction unmatched. CDR3 bases: TGCAGCGTTGCGGGACAGAATAATGAAAAACTGTTTTTT. Protein sequence: CSVAGQNNEKLFF.

Comment on this clonotype: A single base separates this from a much larger clone, so it may be a read error. The chain couples TRBV12-3 or TRBV12-4 to TRBJ2-1, with TRBD2 matching over 8 bases. The CDR3 totals 16 residues. DNA of the CDR3: TGTGCCAGTAGCGGGAACTTAGGTATGTCCTGCAATGAGCAGTTCTTC. It encodes CASSGNLGMSCNEQFF.

The V call is TRBV20-1, the J call TRBJ2-7; TRBD2 matches at 7 bases. Germline V gene lookup returns CDR1 DFQATT and CDR2 SNEGSKA (reference sequence). The trim removed 3 bases at V and 4 bases at J, leaving 12 bases unmatched. The CDR3 totals 15 residues. CDR3 protein: CSASRDLAARYEQYF. CDR3 coding DNA: TGCAGTGCTAGCAGAGACCTAGCGGCCAGGTACGAGCAGTACTTC.

This chain uses TRBV12-3 or TRBV12-4 with TRBJ2-3; 7 bases are a match to TRBD2. CDR3 length equals 15 residues. J was trimmed by 2 bases and V by 0 bases; bases with no gene match: 2. The CDR3 reads CASSLAREYTDTQYF. CDR3 nucleotides: TGTGCCAGCAGTTTAGCGCGGGAGTACACAGATACGCAGTATTTT.

The CDR3 DNA reads as TGTGCCACCAGGGACAGAGGGGGCACAGGCACGCAGTATTTT. Protein: CATRDRGGTGTQYF. This chain links TRBV24-1 with TRBJ2-3; 7 nucleotides match TRBD1. Germline V CDR1 and CDR2: KGHDR, SFDVKD. The CDR3 sequence is 14 residues long. Unmatched junction bases numbered 12, after V lost 7 bases and J lost 9 bases.

At least ten counts were recorded for this clonotype. V usage is TRBV6-2 or TRBV6-3 and J usage is TRBJ2-7; the match to TRBD2 covers 11 bases. CDR1 is MNHEY and CDR2 is SVGEGT in the germline V gene. V lost 6 bases and J lost 0; bases outside the gene matches: 4. CDR3 size: 15 residues. The CDR3, as DNA: TGTGCCAGCAGCGGGACTAGCGGAATCTCCTACGAGCAGTACTTC. Its protein product is CASSGTSGISYEQYF.

This clonotype was detected many times. The gene calls are TRBV6-5 and TRBJ2-7; D is ambiguous. The CDR3 loop spans 11 amino acids. The germline CDR1 and CDR2 sequences are MNHEY and SVGAGI. The V and J ends lost 8 bases and 0 bases respectively, with 5 bases between them. The CDR3 DNA reads as TGTGCCAGCCACGGCTCCTACGAGCAGTACTTC. Translating it yields CASHGSYEQYF.

Concerning this clonotype: With a much larger clone just one base away, this may be a read error. This chain connects TRBV12-3 or TRBV12-4 to TRBJ1-4, with 8 positions matching TRBD1. This CDR3 comprises 13 residues. The CDR3 sequence is CASGDRQNERLFF. The DNA of the CDR3 is TGTGCCAGCGGGGACAGGCAAAATGAAAGACTGTTTTTT.

A few counts support this clonotype. The V gene is TRBV5-1, the J gene TRBJ2-7; 8 positions agree with TRBD1. J was trimmed by 6 bases and V by 3 bases; bases with no gene match: 8. From germline, CDR1 is SGHRS and CDR2 YFSETQ. The CDR3 has 14 residues. This CDR3 reads CASSSTGAVREQYF. The CDR3 bases are TGCGCCAGCAGCTCGACAGGGGCGGTTCGCGAGCAGTACTTC. The variable domain in full, with the rest retrieved from reference TRBV5-1 and TRBJ2-7, is KAGVTQTPRYLIKTRGQQVTLSCSPISGHRSVSWYQQTPGQGLQFLFEYFSETQRNKGNFPGRFSGRQFSNSRSEMNVSTLELGDSALYLCASSSTGAVREQYFGPGTRLTVT.

This clonotype was seen more than once but under ten times. CDR3 amino acids: CASSSLTSGGPDTQYF. The CDR3, as DNA: TGCGCCAGCAGCTCCCTGACTAGCGGGGGACCCGATACGCAGTATTTT. The chain has TRBV5-1 and TRBJ2-3; 12 nucleotides line up with TRBD2. This CDR3 contains 16 residues. The V gene end was trimmed by 3 bases and the J gene end by 6 bases; junction bases not matched to a gene: 8. CDR1 is SGHRS and CDR2 is YFSETQ in the germline V gene.

This clonotype was seen many times. This rearrangement joins TRBV29-1 to TRBJ2-1, with 9 bases identical to TRBD2. Germline CDR1 SQVTM, CDR2 ANQGSEA. Trimming cost V 7 bases and J 9 bases; bases outside gene matches: 10. The length of the CDR3 is 13 residues. The CDR3 DNA is TGCAGCGGAAGCAGGACTAGCGCTGGTGAGCAGTTCTTC. Protein product: CSGSRTSAGEQFF.

This clonotype was observed a few times. The V call is TRBV11-2, the J call TRBJ2-5; TRBD2 aligns across 9 bases. This CDR3 spans 14 amino acids. V lost 5 bases to trimming and J lost 4 bases; unmatched junction nucleotides: 5. Germline V gene sequence: CDR1 SGHAT, CDR2 FQNNGV. The CDR3 spells CASSRTSGPETQYF. The DNA for the CDR3 is TGTGCCAGCAGCCGCACTAGCGGGCCAGAGACCCAGTACTTC.

Concerning this clonotype itself: An end of the junction differs from the germline gene, which may be a read error. The DNA for the CDR3 is TGTGCCAGCAACTTGGGATCAGGGTCCTACAATGAGCAGTTCTTC. This translates into CASNLGSGSYNEQFF. J is TRBJ2-1 and V is TRBV5-6; D may be TRBD1 (5 bases). The CDR3 has 15 residues. CDR1 and CDR2 (germline): SGHDT, YYEEEE.

The chain uses TRBV20-1 and TRBJ1-6; D not resolved. This CDR3 region has 13 residues. The V and J ends lost 4 bases and 9 bases respectively, with 13 bases between them. CDR1 and CDR2 from the germline V gene are DFQATT and SNEGSKA (reference sequence). The CDR3 sequence: CSAILGASSPLHF. DNA of the CDR3: TGCAGTGCTATTCTGGGAGCCAGTTCACCCCTCCACTTT.

The V call is TRBV28, the J call TRBJ2-7; 14 positions agree with TRBD2. Germline CDR1 and CDR2: MDHEN and SYDVKM. Losses at the gene ends were 6 bases for V and 0 bases for J; bases not matched to a gene: 7. This CDR3 is 17 amino acids long. Here the CDR3 reads CASSHGTSGSGSYEQYF. For the CDR3, the DNA is TGTGCCAGCAGCCATGGGACTAGCGGGAGCGGCTCCTACGAGCAGTACTTC.

The chain is built from TRBV5-1 and TRBJ2-1; D gene uncertain. Deletions cut 0 bases from V and 6 bases from J, with 10 bases between. Germline V gives CDR1 SGHRS, CDR2 YFSETQ. This CDR3 has 14 residues. In DNA form, the CDR3 reads TGCGCCAGCAGCTTGGTCCAGCCCCCCAATGAGCAGTTCTTC. Translated: CASSLVQPPNEQFF.

This clonotype was seen a handful of times. The chain joins TRBV11-3 to TRBJ2-4; weak D call: TRBD1 (6 bases). Germline-derived CDR1 and CDR2 are SGHNT and YENEEA. This CDR3 has 14 residues. V lost 2 bases and J 8 bases, leaving 13 bases between the germline ends. CDR3 sequence: CASSLRTEADIQYF. DNA for the CDR3: TGTGCCAGCAGCTTAAGGACAGAAGCTGACATTCAGTACTTC.

The chain joins TRBV12-3 or TRBV12-4 to TRBJ1-1; 9 positions match TRBD1. This CDR3 is 14 amino acids long. The V gene end was trimmed by 6 bases and the J gene end by 10 bases; junction bases not matched to a gene: 12. This chain's CDR3 is CASSQPYRGQGAFF. The CDR3 DNA reads as TGTGCCAGCAGCCAACCGTACAGGGGGCAGGGAGCTTTCTTT.

This clonotype appeared a few times. A junction end diverges from the germline sequence, so it may reflect a read error. This chain joins TRBV6-1 and TRBJ2-2, with a possible D match to TRBD2 (5 bases). The germline CDR1 and CDR2 sequences are MNHNS and SASEGT. The CDR3 is 16 residues long. The CDR3 spells CASSAVARPNTGERFF. For the CDR3, the DNA is TGTGCCAGCAGTGCCGTGGCCAGGCCGAACACCGGGGAGCGGTTTTTT.

About this clonotype: Compared with germline, one end of the junction differs, possibly owing to a read error. The V call is TRBV2, the J call TRBJ2-7; no reliable D call. Germline CDR1 is SNHLY and CDR2 is FYNNEI. The CDR3 consists of 11 residues. CDR3 sequence: CASSEIYGQYF. Here the CDR3 DNA reads TGTGCCAGCAGTGAGATATACGGGCAGTACTTC.

This clonotype was seen only a few times. Here the CDR3 reads CASRALGDEQFF. Here the CDR3 DNA reads TGCGCCAGCAGGGCCCTCGGCGATGAGCAGTTCTTC. V is TRBV5-1 and J is TRBJ2-1; no clear D gene. The germline V gene has CDR1 SGHRS and CDR2 YFSETQ. V was pared by 5 bases and J by 8 bases, with 11 bases between. This CDR3 has 12 residues.

V usage is TRBV4-1 and J usage is TRBJ1-2, with a weak D call TRBD1 (5 bases). The CDR3 totals 15 residues. Trimming cost V 4 bases and J 3 bases, with 15 bases left between them. CDR1 and CDR2 (germline): MGHRA, YSYEKL. This chain's CDR3 is CASSPGTVFDYGYTF. For the CDR3, the DNA is TGCGCCAGCAGCCCGGGGACCGTTTTTGACTATGGCTACACCTTC.

This clonotype was picked up a small number of times. The rearrangement links TRBV29-1 to TRBJ1-1; no definite D call. CDR1 and CDR2 from the germline V gene are SQVTM and ANQGSEA. Trimming took off 4 bases at V and 0 bases at J, with 12 bases between the two ends. This CDR3 region has 14 residues. CDR3 bases: TGCAGCGTTGTCGGGCAGCTCATGAACACTGAAGCTTTCTTT. Translated, it gives CSVVGQLMNTEAFF. The entire variable domain, with the rest obtained from reference TRBV29-1 and TRBJ1-1, is as follows: SAVISQKPSRDICQRGTSLTIQCQVDSQVTMMFWYRQQPGQSLTLIATANQGSEATYESGFVIDKFPISRPNLTFSTLTVSNMSPEDSSIYLCSVVGQLMNTEAFFGQGTRLTVV.

On this clonotype itself: At one of its ends the junction is not consistent with the germline gene, which may arise from a read error. The chain carries TRBV7-6 and TRBJ2-7; D remains ambiguous. This CDR3 region has 13 residues. Germline lookup yields CDR1 SGHVS and CDR2 FNYEAQ. CDR3 DNA: TGTACCAGCAGCTTAGCTGGGGCCTACGAGCAGTACTTC. Translated, it gives CTSSLAGAYEQYF.

The rearrangement joins TRBV29-1 to TRBJ2-1; D is unclear. This CDR3 is built from 13 residues. V lost 7 bases, J lost 0 bases, and 10 bases lay in between. Germline V gene lookup returns CDR1 SQVTM and CDR2 ANQGSEA. CDR3 DNA sequence: TGCAGCGGGACCCAGACCTCCTACAATGAGCAGTTCTTC. It encodes CSGTQTSYNEQFF.

CDR3 amino acids: CASSLDSAGTYGYTF. The CDR3, as DNA: TGTGCCAGCAGCTTAGATTCGGCGGGAACCTATGGCTACACCTTC. This sequence joins TRBV7-9 and TRBJ1-2; D call uncertain. Germline values: CDR1 SEHNR, CDR2 FQNEAQ (reference sequence). Between the trimmed V and J ends, which lost 1 base and 4 bases, there was a span of 13 bases. The CDR3 runs 15 residues.

This chain uses TRBV18 with TRBJ2-4; 8 positions agree with TRBD1. The CDR3 totals 14 residues. Germline CDR1 is KGHSH and CDR2 is LQKENI. J gave up 5 bases and V 8 bases, and 8 bases lay outside the gene matches. DNA of the CDR3: TGTGCCAGCAGTCCGACAGGGGTCGAAAACATTCAGTACTTC. Translating gives CASSPTGVENIQYF.

As concerns this clonotype: This likely reflects a read error, since a far larger clone is one base away. The rearrangement links TRBV7-2 to TRBJ2-4; 7 bases are shared with TRBD2. Germline lookup yields CDR1 SGHTA and CDR2 FQGNSA. CDR3 length: 14 amino acids. CDR3 sequence reads: CASNLAGAKNIQYF. DNA of the CDR3: TGTGCCAGCAACTTAGCGGGAGCCAAAAACATTCAGTACTTC.

The V call is TRBV6-2 or TRBV6-3, the J call TRBJ2-7, with 8 bases identical to TRBD2. CDR3 length: 15 amino acids. Per the germline V gene, CDR1 is MNHEY and CDR2 is SVGEGT. Trimming cost V 4 bases and J 0 bases; bases outside gene matches: 5. CDR3 sequence: CASSSDGGVSYEQYF. CDR3 nucleotides: TGTGCCAGCAGTTCGGACGGGGGGGTCTCCTACGAGCAGTACTTC.

This clonotype has only a few counts. The rearrangement joins TRBV20-1 to TRBJ2-3; TRBD1 is a possible D gene (6 bases). This CDR3 is built from 12 residues. The germline gives CDR1 DFQATT, CDR2 SNEGSKA (reference sequence). Trimming left V 7 bases short and J 5 bases short, with 13 bases between. The CDR3 DNA follows: TGCAGTGGACTGAGAGGGGGAGATACGCAGTATTTT. Translating it yields CSGLRGGDTQYF.